The rows below give T cell receptor beta chains drawn from one sample of a study of shared clonotypes between healthy human individuals. This table comes from immunoSEQ multiplex PCR, and its TCRdb copy is limited to in-frame clones, with some not included. In the table there are nearly 2 million clones, over 85% of which are singletons. The sequenced sample consisted of naive CD8+ T cells sorted from blood. These receptors were taken from a man in his late teens or twenties in good health. CDR3s include the opening cysteine and the closing phenylalanine or tryptophan. The order of the fields is clone size, V gene, D gene, J gene, CDR3 protein, CDR3 DNA. The D gene is left open where the match is weak. Some rows have no size entry. The others give once, few or many, or a class for an expanded clone.

size: .
V: TRBV19
D: .
J: TRBJ2-7
CDR3: CASSAALSSSYEQYF
DNA: TGTGCCAGTAGTGCAGCTCTTAGCAGCTCCTACGAGCAGTACTTC

size: .
V: TRBV11-2
D: TRBD2
J: TRBJ2-7
CDR3: CASSLPGTNFYEQYF
DNA: TGTGCCAGCAGCCTACCGGGGACTAATTTCTACGAGCAGTACTTC

size: .
V: TRBV15
D: .
J: TRBJ2-5
CDR3: CAAGWRETQYF
DNA: TGTGCCGCAGGTTGGCGAGAGACCCAGTACTTC

size: .
V: TRBV4-3
D: .
J: TRBJ2-1
CDR3: CASSQVLAVGQFF
DNA: TGCGCCAGCAGCCAAGTACTAGCAGTTGGGCAGTTCTTC

size: .
V: TRBV28
D: .
J: TRBJ1-1
CDR3: CASSSQPEGVTEAFF
DNA: TGTGCCAGCAGTTCTCAACCCGAGGGAGTCACTGAAGCTTTCTTT

size: .
V: TRBV11-2
D: TRBD2
J: TRBJ2-1
CDR3: CASSLVAGLAGNEQFF
DNA: TGTGCCAGCAGCTTAGTTGCGGGACTAGCGGGCAATGAGCAGTTCTTC

size: .
V: TRBV28
D: TRBD1
J: TRBJ2-7
CDR3: CASSLMDRAAYEQYF
DNA: TGTGCCAGCAGTTTAATGGACAGGGCCGCCTACGAGCAGTACTTC

size: .
V: TRBV5-8
D: .
J: TRBJ2-2
CDR3: CASTRGSNTGELFF
DNA: TGTGCCAGCACCCGAGGGTCGAACACCGGGGAGCTGTTTTTT

size: .
V: TRBV9
D: TRBD2
J: TRBJ2-7
CDR3: CASSPAPSGSYEQYF
DNA: TGTGCCAGCAGCCCGGCACCTAGCGGTTCCTACGAGCAGTACTTC

size: once
V: TRBV9
D: TRBD1
J: TRBJ1-5
CDR3: CASSVPPQGAHQPQHF
DNA: TGTGCCAGCAGCGTACCCCCTCAGGGGGCCCATCAGCCCCAGCATTTT

size: .
V: TRBV9
D: TRBD1
J: TRBJ1-2
CDR3: CASSGAGAGQGDYGYTF
DNA: TGTGCCAGCAGCGGAGCCGGGGCGGGACAGGGGGACTATGGCTACACCTTC

size: .
V: TRBV11-2
D: .
J: TRBJ2-7
CDR3: CASSPKRASNYEQYF
DNA: TGTGCCAGCAGTCCTAAAAGGGCCAGCAACTACGAGCAGTACTTC

size: .
V: TRBV11-2
D: .
J: TRBJ2-1
CDR3: CASSGGNSPVNEQFF
DNA: TGTGCCAGCAGCGGAGGGAACTCGCCGGTGAATGAGCAGTTCTTC

size: .
V: TRBV13
D: TRBD1
J: TRBJ1-1
CDR3: CASSHDRGGGTEAFF
DNA: TGTGCCAGCAGCCACGACAGGGGAGGTGGGACTGAAGCTTTCTTT

size: once
V: TRBV7-8
D: .
J: TRBJ1-2
CDR3: CASSQGEVGYTF
DNA: TGTGCCAGCAGCCAAGGGGAAGTTGGCTACACCTTC

size: .
V: TRBV7-8
D: .
J: TRBJ2-7
CDR3: CASSLGWVGTGSSYEQYF
DNA: TGTGCCAGCAGCTTAGGTTGGGTTGGGACTGGGAGCTCCTACGAGCAGTACTTC

size: .
V: TRBV6-5
D: .
J: TRBJ2-7
CDR3: CASSYGQSYEQYF
DNA: TGTGCCAGCAGTTACGGGCAGTCCTACGAGCAGTACTTC

size: .
V: TRBV6-5
D: .
J: TRBJ2-5
CDR3: CASSIIGASETQYF
DNA: TGTGCCAGCAGCATCATAGGGGCCTCAGAGACCCAGTACTTC

size: .
V: TRBV11-1
D: TRBD1
J: TRBJ1-2
CDR3: CASSPDTGTGNYGYTF
DNA: TGTGCCAGCAGCCCCGATACCGGGACAGGGAACTATGGCTACACCTTC

size: .
V: TRBV27
D: .
J: TRBJ2-7
CDR3: CASSFQGGPGEQYF
DNA: TGTGCCAGCAGTTTTCAGGGGGGGCCGGGCGAGCAGTACTTC

size: .
V: TRBV15
D: .
J: TRBJ1-4
CDR3: CATARDALDEKLFF
DNA: TGTGCCACAGCCCGGGACGCGTTGGATGAAAAACTGTTTTTT

size: .
V: TRBV15
D: .
J: TRBJ1-1
CDR3: CATSGPRDLGAFF
DNA: TGTGCCACCAGCGGACCCCGGGACCTGGGAGCTTTCTTT

size: .
V: TRBV7-2
D: .
J: TRBJ2-3
CDR3: CASSLGTYTSTDTQYF
DNA: TGTGCCAGCAGCTTAGGTACCTACACTAGCACAGATACGCAGTATTTT

size: .
V: TRBV7-8
D: TRBD1
J: TRBJ2-5
CDR3: CASSGTGGPPETQYF
DNA: TGTGCCAGCAGCGGGACAGGGGGCCCCCCAGAGACCCAGTACTTC

size: once
V: TRBV10-3
D: TRBD2
J: TRBJ2-2
CDR3: CAISGRLAGLNTGELFF
DNA: TGTGCCATCAGTGGGCGGCTAGCGGGACTTAACACCGGGGAGCTGTTTTTT